This TCR beta chain is drawn from a study of blood T cell repertoires in COVID-19. This CDR3 has 15 residues. Germline CDR1 SGHNT, CDR2 YYREEE (reference sequence). Trimming shortened V by 4 bases and J by 4 bases, and 15 bases separated the two germline ends. How the authors handled the data: By means of reference gene primer amplification, nucleated cell counts were estimated. TCRdb keeps only in-frame clones here, not all; method: immunoSEQ multiplex PCR. That table supplies the V and J calls and clone size; D and trimming were determined from the DNA. The sample lists approximately 80,000 clones, approximately 83% seen once, with approximately 2.3% in the top ten. This clone was detected once.

The source is a woman in her 70s with acute or convalescent COVID-19. The rearrangement links TRBV5-4 to TRBJ2-1; D is perhaps TRBD2 (7 bases). Sequencing used peripheral blood. The CDR3 nucleotides read TGTGCCAGCAGCCCTCCGAGGGGGGGTTACAATGAGCAGTTCTTC. This codes for CASSPPRGGYNEQFF.